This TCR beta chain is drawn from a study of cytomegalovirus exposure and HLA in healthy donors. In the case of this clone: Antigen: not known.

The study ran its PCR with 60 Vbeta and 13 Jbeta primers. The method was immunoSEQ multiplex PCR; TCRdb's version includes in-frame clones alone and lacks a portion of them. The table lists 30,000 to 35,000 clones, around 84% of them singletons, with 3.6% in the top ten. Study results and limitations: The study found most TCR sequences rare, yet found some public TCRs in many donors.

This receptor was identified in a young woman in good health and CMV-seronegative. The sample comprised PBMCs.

The CDR3: CASSFRTGGDETQYF. CDR3 nucleotide sequence: TGTGCCAGCAGCTTCAGGACAGGGGGCGATGAGACCCAGTACTTC. The chain uses TRBV7-9 and TRBJ2-5; 11 nucleotides align to TRBD1. The CDR3 covers 15 residues. The ends lost 3 bases at V and 5 bases at J; junction bases unmatched: 5. Germline V lookup: CDR1 SEHNR, CDR2 FQNEAQ (reference sequence).